The present T cell receptor (beta chain) was sequenced within a study of regulatory T cells in long-lasting Graves disease. Study results and limitations: The study found TRBV28, TRBJ1-2 and TRBJ2-5 favored in persistent disease.

The ends were cut back, 1 base at V and 5 bases at J, with 7 bases in the middle. CDR1 LNHNV and CDR2 YYDKDF come from the germline V gene (reference sequence). The CDR3 is 13 residues long. Stated time point: newly diagnosed GD, antithyroid drugs for less than 3 months. RNA extracted from PBMCs served as the sequencing template. In its sample, this clonotype was seen a few times. Its cognate antigen is unknown. Researchers made TCR beta libraries by using iRepertoire HTBI primers and running Arm-PCR on CDR3 regions. TCRdb recomputed calls from the multiplex PCR reads with MiXCR, one row per CDR3 protein. Of under 400,000 distinct CDR3 sequences in the sample, approximately 15% were seen once. This same sample was also taken into another study, of T cells in Graves' hyperthyroidism and ophthalmopathy. That work states: Primed by the HTBI set, a first-round RT-PCR was run on the TCR CDR3. Blood also carried most thyroid clonotypes expanded above 0.001.

The specimen was peripheral blood mononuclear cells (PBMCs), collected at new diagnosis, from a patient treated with antithyroid drugs. The chain carries TRBV15 and TRBJ2-3, with D unclear. The TCR originated in a man aged 40-49 years with Graves disease. CDR3 coding DNA: TGTGCCACCAGCAGAGGCGAAAGAGATACGCAGTATTTT. Its translation: CATSRGERDTQYF.